These T cell receptor beta chains were read from a single sample in a study of blood T cells in healthy people across ages. TCRdb itself ran the 5' RACE reads through MiXCR, one entry per CDR3 protein. The sample contains more than 800,000 distinct CDR3 sequences, 35% to 55% of which appear only once. Sequenced: blood. The receptor set was obtained from a woman aged 55-69 years in good health. Both conserved end residues are part of each CDR3. The D gene is left open where the match is weak. The size of a clone is reported for some rows only, either as once, few or many, or as a class for expanded clones.

V gene,J gene,clone size,D gene,CDR3 protein,CDR3 DNA
TRBV28,TRBJ2-5,few,-,CASSLWQGETQYF,TGTGCCAGCAGTTTATGGCAGGGGGAGACCCAGTACTTC
TRBV2,TRBJ2-7,-,-,CASSPPNYSYEQYF,TGTGCCAGCAGTCCCCCTAACTACTCCTACGAGCAGTACTTC
TRBV5-1,TRBJ2-1,-,-,CASSLVGASAQQFF,TGCGCCAGCAGCTTGGTTGGGGCTAGCGCTCAGCAGTTCTTC
TRBV7-8,TRBJ1-2,few,TRBD1,CASSTGTGREGYTF,TGTGCCAGCAGCACAGGGACAGGAAGGGAGGGCTACACCTTC
TRBV18,TRBJ1-5,few,TRBD1,CASSQRDRDNQPQHF,TGTGCCAGCTCACAACGGGACAGGGACAATCAGCCCCAGCATTTT
TRBV6-5,TRBJ2-5,-,-,CASSRTDGYQETQYF,TGTGCCAGCAGCCGGACGGACGGGTACCAAGAGACCCAGTACTTC
TRBV7-9,TRBJ2-1,few,-,CASTLAVTYNEQFF,TGTGCCAGCACATTAGCGGTGACCTACAATGAGCAGTTCTTC
TRBV2,TRBJ2-3,few,TRBD2,CASSGLAGADTQYF,TGTGCCAGCAGTGGATTAGCGGGAGCAGATACGCAGTATTTT
TRBV7-9,TRBJ2-5,-,TRBD2,CASSSVGRDETQYF,TGTGCCAGCAGCTCTGTAGGGAGGGATGAGACCCAGTACTTC
TRBV29-1,TRBJ2-3,few,-,CSTRSGKGDTQYF,TGCAGCACCCGGTCAGGAAAGGGGGATACGCAGTATTTT
TRBV4-2,TRBJ2-2,-,TRBD2,CASSQDQLAGDGTGELFF,TGTGCCAGCAGCCAAGATCAACTAGCGGGAGATGGGACCGGGGAGCTGTTTTTT
TRBV7-9,TRBJ2-5,few,TRBD2,CASSLAGAGLMTQYF,TGTGCCAGCAGCTTGGCGGGAGCGGGGCTTATGACCCAGTACTTC
TRBV9,TRBJ2-6,-,-,CASSVGVLSGANVLTF,TGTGCCAGCAGCGTAGGGGTTCTCTCTGGGGCCAACGTCCTGACTTTC
TRBV29-1,TRBJ2-1,-,TRBD2,CSVGTSGSGHEQFF,TGCAGCGTTGGGACTAGCGGGAGCGGGCATGAGCAGTTCTTC
TRBV7-9,TRBJ2-1,few,TRBD2,CASSLLAASGRNEQFF,TGTGCCAGCAGCTTGTTGGCCGCTAGCGGGAGAAATGAGCAGTTCTTC
TRBV6-5,TRBJ2-1,-,TRBD2,CASSYETSGYYNEQFF,TGTGCCAGCAGTTACGAGACTAGCGGGTATTACAATGAGCAGTTCTTC
TRBV27,TRBJ1-4,-,-,CASSYSGNEKLFF,TGTGCCAGCAGTTACTCGGGGAATGAAAAACTGTTTTTT
TRBV7-9,TRBJ2-1,-,-,CASRSPGDSRRVDEQFF,TGTGCCAGCAGAAGCCCAGGGGACTCCCGTAGGGTCGATGAGCAGTTCTTC
TRBV5-1,TRBJ2-1,few,-,CASSLEGDGYNEQFF,TGCGCCAGCAGCTTGGAGGGCGACGGTTACAATGAGCAGTTCTTC
TRBV5-1,TRBJ2-5,once,TRBD2,CVSSLGLAGAQETQYF,TGCGTCAGCAGCTTGGGACTAGCGGGAGCGCAAGAGACCCAGTACTTC